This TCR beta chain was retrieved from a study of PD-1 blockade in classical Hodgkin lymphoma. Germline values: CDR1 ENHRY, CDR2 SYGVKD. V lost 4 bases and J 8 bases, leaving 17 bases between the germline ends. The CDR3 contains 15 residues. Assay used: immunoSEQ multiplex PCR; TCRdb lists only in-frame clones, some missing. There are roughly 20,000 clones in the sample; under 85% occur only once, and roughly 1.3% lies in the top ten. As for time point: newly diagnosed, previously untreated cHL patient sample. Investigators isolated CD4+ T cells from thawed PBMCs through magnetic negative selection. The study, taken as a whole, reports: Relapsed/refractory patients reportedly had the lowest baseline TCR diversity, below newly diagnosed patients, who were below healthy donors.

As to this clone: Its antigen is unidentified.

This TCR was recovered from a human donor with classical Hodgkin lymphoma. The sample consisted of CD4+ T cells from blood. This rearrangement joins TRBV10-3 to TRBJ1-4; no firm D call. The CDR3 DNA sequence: TGTGCCATCAGTGCGACGGAGTTGCCCTCAGAAAAACTGTTTTTT. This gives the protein CAISATELPSEKLFF.